This T cell receptor beta chain stems from a study of blood T cells in healthy people across ages. Combining a sample-barcoded 5' primer with a J-beta primer mix, a second PCR ran for 7 to 11 cycles. TCRdb analysed the 5' RACE reads with MiXCR anew, one entry per CDR3 protein. Of approximately 1.5 million distinct CDR3 sequences listed, roughly 30% are singletons. Donor samples were obtained from healthy Caucasian individuals from Russia, aged about 6 to 100. A minimum of 7 million PBMCs was isolated per sample. Germline trimming cut 2 bases from V and 3 bases from J; bases unmatched to any gene: 16. CDR1 and CDR2 (germline): SGHRS, YFSETQ. CDR3 length: 19 residues.

The sample was blood. The sequence derives from a woman in her twenties or thirties in good health. The chain joins TRBV5-1 to TRBJ2-1; 8 bases map to TRBD1. Written as DNA, the CDR3 is TGCGCCAGCAGCTTTAAAGGTTATGCAGGGGGCCTTTTCTACAATGAGCAGTTCTTC. Amino acid sequence: CASSFKGYAGGLFYNEQFF.